The 8 T cell receptor beta chains presented below share a single source sample, sequenced in a study of cytomegalovirus exposure and HLA in healthy donors. The primer mix had 60 Vbeta and 13 Jbeta primers. This table comes from immunoSEQ multiplex PCR, and its TCRdb copy is limited to in-frame clones, with some not included. Altogether some 180,000 clones are present, 75% to 90% being singletons, with the ten largest covering around 1.4%. Sequenced sample: PBMCs. The receptors derive from a girl between 10 and 17 years old in good health and CMV-seropositive.

The chain is built from TRBV19 and TRBJ2-3, with D tentatively TRBD2 (6 bases). CDR3 length equals 14 residues. Deletions cut 1 base from V and 6 bases from J, with 11 bases between. From germline, CDR1 is LNHDA and CDR2 SQIVND (reference sequence). The CDR3 sequence is CASSIARESDTQYF. As DNA, the CDR3 is TGTGCCAGTAGTATAGCTCGGGAGTCCGATACGCAGTATTTT.

This chain uses TRBV25-1 with TRBJ1-6; D gene uncertain. This CDR3 region has 15 residues. Trimming removed 0 bases from V and 6 bases from J, with 9 bases in between. The germline CDR1 and CDR2 sequences are MGHDK and SYGVNS. The CDR3 region is CASSEYNVANSPLHF. The DNA for the CDR3 is TGTGCCAGCAGTGAATATAACGTGGCTAATTCACCCCTCCACTTT.

V and J are TRBV6-1 and TRBJ2-7; 10 bases line up with TRBD1. This CDR3 comprises 15 residues. The V segment lost 1 base and the J segment 2 bases; nucleotides outside the gene matches: 2. Germline CDR1 and CDR2: MNHNS and SASEGT. The DNA of the CDR3 is TGTGCCAGCAGTGAAGGGGGACAGGGGCCCTACGAGCAGTACTTC. Amino acid sequence: CASSEGGQGPYEQYF.

V and J are TRBV7-9 and TRBJ2-5; maybe TRBD1 (6 bases). This CDR3 region has 14 residues. The V gene's germline CDR1 is SEHNR and CDR2 FQNEAQ (reference sequence). Trimming stripped 4 bases from V and 1 base from J, with 10 bases between. The CDR3 loop reads CASSSGQLQETQYF. CDR3 DNA: TGTGCCAGCAGCTCTGGACAGCTCCAAGAGACCCAGTACTTC.

The rearrangement joins TRBV2 to TRBJ2-2; 11 bases agree with TRBD2. Looked up from germline, CDR1 is SNHLY and CDR2 is FYNNEI. V was clipped by 5 bases and J by 4 bases; unmatched bases: 0. The CDR3 has 14 amino acids. CDR3 region: CASSTSGSTGELFF. The CDR3 DNA follows: TGTGCCAGCAGTACTAGCGGGAGCACCGGGGAGCTGTTTTTT.

This clone appeared a single time. The chain has TRBV27 and TRBJ1-5; D ambiguous. This CDR3 contains 18 residues. Germline CDR1 is MNHEY and CDR2 is SMNVEV (reference sequence). V lost 1 base and J lost 3, with 19 bases in between. CDR3 in DNA: TGTGCCAGCAGTTTATTCTGGGCTTCGGGAGGGCCCAATCAGCCCCAGCATTTT. This gives the protein CASSLFWASGGPNQPQHF.

This sequence joins TRBV7-2 and TRBJ1-4; D remains unclear. The CDR3 spans 13 residues. Trimming removed 1 base at V and 5 bases at J, with 5 bases between. Germline CDR1 is SGHTA and CDR2 is FQGNSA. CDR3 sequence reads: CASSLVQNEKLFF. For the CDR3, the DNA is TGTGCCAGCAGCTTAGTTCAAAATGAAAAACTGTTTTTT. Using reference TRBV7-2 and TRBJ1-4 for the parts outside the CDR3, the full variable domain is GAGVSQSPSNKVTEKGKDVELRCDPISGHTALYWYRQSLGQGLEFLIYFQGNSAPDKSGLPSDRFSAERTGGSVSTLTIQRTQQEDSAVYLCASSLVQNEKLFFGSGTQLSVL.

This chain uses TRBV5-6 with TRBJ1-6, with D hard to call. CDR3 length: 13 amino acids. V was clipped by 2 bases and J by 9 bases, with 9 bases between them. Germline loops: CDR1 SGHDT, CDR2 YYEEEE. The CDR3 DNA sequence: TGTGCCAGCAGCTTAGCCAATCCTTCACCCCTCCACTTT. Translating gives CASSLANPSPLHF.